This record looks at one T cell receptor (beta chain) sequence and its context. The antigen is not known. The data were obtained in a study of regulatory T cells in long-lasting Graves disease. Both iRepertoire HTBI primers and Arm-PCR of CDR3 regions were used to build the TCR beta libraries. TCRdb re-analysed the multiplex PCR reads in MiXCR, keeping a single row per CDR3 protein. In the table there are 400,000 to 500,000 distinct CDR3 sequences, approximately 23% of which are singletons. The CDR3 contains 14 residues. Looked up from germline, CDR1 is SGHVS and CDR2 is FNYEAQ. V was cut by 5 bases and J by 0 bases, with 7 bases left in between. Study outcomes and limitations: The study found TRBV28, TRBJ1-2 and TRBJ2-5 favored in persistent disease. Persistent patients shared more public clonotypes (approximately 2,700) than newly diagnosed patients (around 1,000).

Time point of the sample: persistent/refractory GD, antithyroid drugs over 5 years with positive TRAb. The TCR library used RNA extracted from PBMCs. The chain uses TRBV7-6 and TRBJ2-2; D uncertain. The source material was peripheral blood mononuclear cells (PBMCs), sampled when the disease was refractory, from a patient treated with antithyroid drugs. The sequence was collected from a female donor with Graves disease. The CDR3 loop is CASSVSANTGELFF. In DNA, the CDR3 is TGTGCCAGCAGCGTTTCAGCGAACACCGGGGAGCTGTTTTTT.